This note documents a single T cell receptor (beta chain) sequence. This sample is drawn from a study of blood T cell repertoires in COVID-19. The overall study: From the United States, Italy and Spain came samples of acute and convalescent COVID-19. In each case, the material was cDNA or gDNA derived from T cells, B-cell-depleted T cells, or PBMCs.

Original methodology: By means of reference gene primer amplification, nucleated cell counts were estimated. The table came from immunoSEQ multiplex PCR; TCRdb's copy has only in-frame clones and leaves some out. From that table come the V and J calls and clone size; the DNA was used to work out D and trimming. The sample has approximately 300,000 clones; around 90% are singletons. Germline values: CDR1 SGHTA, CDR2 FQGNSA. Trimming pared 1 base from V and 6 bases from J, leaving 9 bases between. This CDR3 spans 14 amino acids. The chain recombines TRBV7-2 with TRBJ2-2, with D hard to call. This sequence was found in a man between 18 and 35 years old with active or convalescent COVID-19. The sample consisted of peripheral blood. The CDR3, as DNA: TGTGCCAGCAGCTTAGGTTCGCGCTCCGGGGAGCTGTTTTTT. Residues: CASSLGSRSGELFF.